Below, 29 T cell receptor beta chains from the same sample are listed, as sequenced in a study of Ad26.COV2.S vaccination and SARS-CoV-2 variants. This table comes from immunoSEQ multiplex PCR, and its TCRdb copy is limited to in-frame clones, with some not included. The sample consists of approximately 480,000 clones, about 83% of them appearing once. As for treatment: 15 to 20 received Ad26.COV2.S at low or high dose, single or two shots; a few received placebo; per-sample allocation not given. Samples were taken on day 63 after the first vaccine or placebo injection. Specimen: peripheral blood, collected in a trial of Ad26.COV2.S vaccine versus placebo. The receptors originated from a person between 18 and 65 years old who received the Ad26.COV2.S COVID-19 vaccine or a placebo.

The chain combines TRBV11-2 with TRBJ2-7; 11 positions match TRBD2. After removal of 5 bases from V and 7 bases from J, the junction contained 7 bases not matched to a gene. CDR3 length: 14 amino acids. The germline gives CDR1 SGHAT, CDR2 FQNNGV. CDR3 in DNA: TGTGCCAGCAGCACACTAGCGGGAGAGGTGGAGCAGTACTTC. This sequence encodes CASSTLAGEVEQYF.

This clone was detected a few times. V usage is TRBV6-2 or TRBV6-3 and J usage is TRBJ2-7; the D is unclear. CDR3 length: 14 amino acids. V shed 5 bases and J shed 4 bases, with 15 bases lying between them. Looked up from germline, CDR1 is MNHEY and CDR2 is SVGEGT. CDR3 sequence: CASSTRPRVYEQYF. The CDR3 DNA reads as TGTGCCAGCAGTACCAGACCCCGGGTATACGAGCAGTACTTC.

The rearrangement links TRBV2 to TRBJ1-1; D may be TRBD1 (6 bases). Germline CDR1 is SNHLY and CDR2 is FYNNEI. The CDR3 length is 10 residues. V lost 9 bases and J lost 7, with 9 bases in between. As DNA, the CDR3 is TGTGCCAGAGGACAGTATGAAGCTTTCTTT. Its translation is CARGQYEAFF.

This sequence joins TRBV3-1 (or the pseudogene TRBV3-2) and TRBJ1-2, with TRBD1 matching 9 bases. This CDR3 has 15 amino acids. CDR1 and CDR2 from the germline V gene are LGHDT and YNNKEL (reference sequence). V gave up 2 bases and J gave up 5 bases; unmatched junction bases: 6. The CDR3: CASSQKRDRVYGYTF. The CDR3 DNA sequence: TGTGCCAGCAGCCAAAAGAGGGACAGGGTGTATGGCTACACCTTC.

This clone came up a few times. The V call is TRBV10-2, the J call TRBJ2-7; the D gene could be TRBD1 or TRBD2 (5 bases each). Germline V lookup: CDR1 WSHSY, CDR2 SAAADI. The germline V and J ends were trimmed by 6 bases and 4 bases, with 10 bases remaining between them. The CDR3 is made up of 12 amino acids. The CDR3 DNA follows: TGCGCCAGCAGCCGAGGGGAGTACGAGCAGTACTTC. Its translation is CASSRGEYEQYF.

The chain carries TRBV7-9 and TRBJ2-1, with 9 bases that match TRBD1. The CDR3 has 14 residues. CDR1 is SEHNR and CDR2 is FQNEAQ in the germline V gene (reference sequence). After removal of 8 bases from V and 7 bases from J, the junction contained 9 bases not matched to a gene. CDR3 nucleotides: TGTGCCAGCGGTCCCGGGACAGGGCCTAATGAGCAGTTCTTC. Translated, it gives CASGPGTGPNEQFF.

The gene calls are TRBV29-1 and TRBJ2-1; TRBD2 matches 14 bases. Germline V gene data show CDR1 as SQVTM and CDR2 as ANQGSEA. The CDR3 has 17 amino acids. CDR3 DNA: TGCACCCATGCCCGCGGGACTAGCGGGAGTCGTTACAATGAGCAGTTCTTC. This encodes CTHARGTSGSRYNEQFF.

This clone was seen once. The chain recombines TRBV7-9 with TRBJ2-7; the D is unclear. Deletions cut 5 bases from V and 1 base from J, with 15 bases between. Germline V gene data show CDR1 as SEHNR and CDR2 as FQNEAQ (reference sequence). The length of the CDR3 is 15 residues. CDR3 sequence (DNA): TGTGCCAGCAGCCCGGACGGTCTACGATCCTACGAGCAGTACTTC. Residues: CASSPDGLRSYEQYF.

The chain recombines TRBV5-4 with TRBJ1-2; unclear D gene. Germline-derived CDR1 and CDR2 are SGHNT and YYREEE (reference sequence). V dropped 0 bases and J dropped 0 bases, with 6 bases sitting between them. The length of the CDR3 is 14 residues. The CDR3 spells CASSLGASNYGYTF. CDR3 in DNA: TGTGCCAGCAGCTTGGGGGCCTCTAACTATGGCTACACCTTC.

The J gene is TRBJ1-1, the V gene TRBV2; 9 bases match TRBD1. Looked up from germline, CDR1 is SNHLY and CDR2 is FYNNEI. Losses at the gene ends were 0 bases for V and 4 bases for J; bases not matched to a gene: 9. The CDR3 contains 17 residues. The CDR3 DNA is TGTGCCAGCAGTGAAGCGCGCGGGACAGGGAGGAGCACTGAAGCTTTCTTT. This codes for CASSEARGTGRSTEAFF. Combining the CDR3 with reference TRBV2 and TRBJ1-1 gives the whole variable domain EPEVTQTPSHQVTQMGQEVILRCVPISNHLYFYWYRQILGQKVEFLVSFYNNEISEKSEIFDDQFSVERPDGSNFTLKIRSTKLEDSAMYFCASSEARGTGRSTEAFFGQGTRLTVV.

Concerning this clone itself: This same CDR3 is encoded by further DNA sequences in the sample. The chain is built from TRBV20-1 and TRBJ2-7, with a tentative D call TRBD1 (6 bases). CDR1 is DFQATT and CDR2 is SNEGSKA in the germline V gene (reference sequence). V dropped 5 bases and J dropped 4 bases, with 9 bases sitting between them. The CDR3 totals 11 residues. The CDR3 DNA sequence: TGCAGTGCTGCCAGGGGTTACGAGCAGTACTTC. This codes for CSAARGYEQYF.

The genes are TRBV10-3 and TRBJ2-1, with 10 bases fitting TRBD2. Germline lookup yields CDR1 ENHRY and CDR2 SYGVKD. The V and J ends lost 6 bases and 3 bases, in that order; junction bases with no gene match: 8. This CDR3 has 16 amino acids. The CDR3 DNA is TGTGCCATCAGCGCCAGTCTAGCGGGAGTCTACAATGAGCAGTTCTTC. Amino acids: CAISASLAGVYNEQFF.

This clone occurred once. The chain has TRBV10-3 and TRBJ2-7, with D tentatively TRBD1 (5 bases). The germline V and J ends were trimmed by 6 bases and 5 bases, with 11 bases remaining between them. The CDR3 covers 12 residues. Looked up from germline, CDR1 is ENHRY and CDR2 is SYGVKD. For the CDR3, the DNA is TGTGCCATCAGAGGGGATTCGGACGAGCAGTACTTC. Its translation: CAIRGDSDEQYF.

Comment on this clone: This CDR3 is also generated by other DNA sequences in the sample. The CDR3 region has the DNA TGTGCCAGCAGCGTAGGACCCGATACGCAGTATTTT. Its translation is CASSVGPDTQYF. The gene calls are TRBV9 and TRBJ2-3; D ambiguous. The germline CDR1 and CDR2 sequences are SGDLS and YYNGEE. The ends were cut back, 0 bases at V and 6 bases at J, with 5 bases in the middle. The CDR3 runs 12 residues.

The V and J genes are TRBV30 and TRBJ2-7; TRBD1 matches at 11 bases. The CDR3 runs to 14 residues. The germline V gene has CDR1 GTSNPN and CDR2 SVGIG (reference sequence). V lost 4 bases to trimming and J lost 3 bases; unmatched junction nucleotides: 5. This CDR3 is CAWKGTGGIYEQYF. DNA of the CDR3: TGTGCCTGGAAGGGGACAGGGGGAATCTACGAGCAGTACTTC.

The rearrangement uses TRBV28 and TRBJ1-4; no reliable D call. The CDR3 sequence is 14 residues long. Per the germline V gene, CDR1 is MDHEN and CDR2 is SYDVKM. The ends were cut back, 7 bases at V and 4 bases at J, with 13 bases in the middle. This CDR3 reads CASIDGSYNEKLFF. Here the CDR3 DNA reads TGTGCCAGCATCGACGGCAGCTATAATGAAAAACTGTTTTTT.

CDR3 protein: CSVLLNANPYGYTF. As DNA, the CDR3 is TGCAGCGTTCTACTTAACGCGAACCCCTATGGCTACACCTTC. This sequence joins TRBV29-1 and TRBJ1-2, with no clear D. Germline values: CDR1 SQVTM, CDR2 ANQGSEA. The CDR3 length is 14 residues. V was clipped by 5 bases and J by 4 bases, with 17 bases between them.

V usage is TRBV18 and J usage is TRBJ2-7; TRBD1 matches 7 bases. CDR3 size: 15 residues. Germline CDR1 reads KGHSH; CDR2 reads LQKENI. The trim removed 3 bases at V and 4 bases at J, leaving 9 bases unmatched. CDR3 sequence: CASSPRQGMEYEQYF. The CDR3 DNA reads as TGTGCCAGCTCACCCCGACAGGGAATGGAGTACGAGCAGTACTTC.

This chain connects TRBV24-1 to TRBJ2-1, with 7 bases identical to TRBD1. The CDR3 extends over 15 amino acids. V lost 1 base, J lost 10 bases, and 9 bases stayed unmatched. CDR1 is KGHDR, CDR2 SFDVKD, per germline. This CDR3 is CATSDFTGEISEQFF. The DNA for the CDR3 is TGTGCCACCAGTGATTTCACAGGGGAAATTTCGGAGCAGTTCTTC.

The V call is TRBV3-1 (or the pseudogene TRBV3-2), the J call TRBJ2-7; tentative D call: TRBD1 (6 bases). The V and J ends lost 1 base and 0 bases respectively, with 19 bases between them. The CDR3 sequence is 18 residues long. Per germline, CDR1 LGHDT and CDR2 YNNKEL (reference sequence). The CDR3 coding sequence is TGTGCCAGCAGCCAAGGGGGAACAGGGTTCGGAAGCTCCTACGAGCAGTACTTC. Its protein is CASSQGGTGFGSSYEQYF.

The gene calls are TRBV6-5 and TRBJ2-7, with 11 bases that match TRBD1. This CDR3 comprises 16 residues. Germline trimming cut 4 bases from V and 2 bases from J; bases unmatched to any gene: 7. CDR1 and CDR2 (germline): MNHEY, SVGAGI. The CDR3 DNA reads TGTGCCAGCAGTTGGACTCGGACAGGGGGCACCTACGAGCAGTACTTC. Translated, it gives CASSWTRTGGTYEQYF.

The chain couples TRBV29-1 to TRBJ1-2; 8 bases match TRBD1. The V gene's germline CDR1 is SQVTM and CDR2 ANQGSEA. The CDR3 is made up of 15 amino acids. V lost 2 bases, J lost 5 bases, and 10 bases stayed unmatched. The CDR3 loop reads CSVETVRDRGYGYTF. CDR3 in DNA: TGCAGCGTTGAAACCGTCAGAGACAGGGGATATGGCTACACCTTC. The variable domain in full, with the rest retrieved from reference TRBV29-1 and TRBJ1-2, is SAVISQKPSRDICQRGTSLTIQCQVDSQVTMMFWYRQQPGQSLTLIATANQGSEATYESGFVIDKFPISRPNLTFSTLTVSNMSPEDSSIYLCSVETVRDRGYGYTFGSGTRLTVV.

The gene calls are TRBV6-6 and TRBJ2-7; TRBD1 is a possible D gene (6 bases). V was trimmed by 6 bases and J by 0 bases, leaving 24 bases between them. CDR1 is MNHNY and CDR2 is SVGAGI in the germline V gene (reference sequence). This CDR3 region has 18 residues. The CDR3 loop is CASSRRLADRRTSYEQYF. In DNA form, the CDR3 reads TGTGCCAGCAGCCGACGACTCGCCGACAGGAGAACCTCCTACGAGCAGTACTTC.

The rearrangement joins TRBV7-2 to TRBJ2-3; possible D gene TRBD1, 6 bases. The CDR3 runs 14 residues. Per the germline V gene, CDR1 is SGHTA and CDR2 is FQGNSA. The ends were cut back, 1 base at V and 6 bases at J, with 11 bases in the middle. The CDR3 loop is CASSLGRGSDTQYF. The CDR3 DNA reads as TGTGCCAGCAGCTTAGGTAGGGGGTCGGATACGCAGTATTTT.

The chain combines TRBV4-2 with TRBJ1-6; no clear D. V shed 3 bases and J shed 9 bases, with 9 bases lying between them. The germline CDR1 and CDR2 sequences are LGHNA and YNFKEQ. The CDR3 loop spans 13 amino acids. The CDR3 bases are TGTGCCAGCAGCCAGTCGAGGAGTTCACCCCTCCACTTT. Translated: CASSQSRSSPLHF.

V is TRBV28 and J is TRBJ1-6; D call uncertain. This CDR3 spans 12 amino acids. V was pared by 6 bases and J by 11 bases, with 11 bases between. Germline assignment: CDR1 MDHEN and CDR2 SYDVKM. CDR3 in amino acids: CASRDGTTPLHF. The CDR3 bases are TGTGCCAGCAGGGATGGAACTACACCCCTCCACTTT.

There are many counts of this clone. The chain has TRBV4-3 and TRBJ2-2; TRBD2 agrees at 11 bases. Germline-derived CDR1 and CDR2 are LGHNA and YSLEER. The CDR3 consists of 16 residues. V shed 3 bases, J shed 7 bases, and the junction held 7 bases outside the gene matches. CDR3 in amino acids: CASSHSLAGEGGELFF. The CDR3 DNA sequence: TGCGCCAGCAGCCACTCACTAGCGGGAGAGGGCGGGGAGCTGTTTTTT.

This sequence joins TRBV14 and TRBJ2-3; tentative D call: TRBD2 (5 bases). V was shortened by 0 bases and J by 8 bases, with 18 bases between the two germline ends. The CDR3 spans 16 residues. CDR1 is SGHDN, CDR2 FVKESK, per germline. The CDR3 DNA follows: TGTGCCAGCAGCCAAGAGCCTAGCCGGGTTTCCGTTACGCAGTATTTT. Protein product: CASSQEPSRVSVTQYF.

The gene calls are TRBV6-5 and TRBJ1-6; D may be TRBD1 (5 bases). The CDR3 consists of 14 residues. Trimming shortened V by 6 bases and J by 2 bases, and 8 bases separated the two germline ends. The germline CDR1 and CDR2 sequences are MNHEY and SVGAGI. The CDR3 region is CASRQTAYNSPLHF. The CDR3 DNA follows: TGTGCCAGCAGGCAGACAGCCTATAATTCACCCCTCCACTTT.